This is a list of T cell receptor beta chains from one sample in a study of blood T cells in healthy people across ages. TCRdb reanalysed the 5' RACE reads using MiXCR and keeps one entry per CDR3 protein. The sample includes around 1,800,000 distinct CDR3 sequences, approximately 39% of them seen just once. The specimen was blood. The receptors were gathered from a human donor in good health. The CDR3 runs from the conserved cysteine through the conserved F or W. A D gene is named only where the DNA matches it firmly.

v_gene	j_gene	d_gene	len	CDR3aa
TRBV14	TRBJ2-3	TRBD1	18	CASTPRALTGGGTDTQYF
TRBV20-1	TRBJ2-7	TRBD1	16	CSARVRTGRLSGEQYF
TRBV28	TRBJ1-2	NA	13	CASRGGGSYGYTF
TRBV29-1	TRBJ2-1	NA	11	CSAGHVYEQFF
TRBV7-2	TRBJ2-5	NA	14	CASSLEGLKETQYF
TRBV6-5	TRBJ2-2	NA	18	CASSYSIGLGRDTGELFF
TRBV6-2/TRBV6-3	TRBJ2-7	NA	13	CTSSYSGVFEQYF
TRBV20-1	TRBJ2-3	NA	16	CSANPLNARETDTQYF
TRBV7-3	TRBJ2-5	NA	14	CASSSAGPQETQYF
TRBV9	TRBJ2-7	NA	13	CASSVRQDYEQYF
TRBV7-8	TRBJ2-1	NA	15	CASSSDVLSYNEQFF
TRBV10-3	TRBJ2-6	NA	17	CAISGGAPLSGANVLTF
TRBV29-1	TRBJ2-5	TRBD2	14	CSVKLAGVWETQYF
TRBV6-2/TRBV6-3	TRBJ2-5	NA	13	CASSYSLGGEQYF
TRBV7-2	TRBJ1-6	NA	15	CASSLAPLGNSPLHF
TRBV28	TRBJ2-3	NA	13	CASMILGSDTQYF
TRBV4-3	TRBJ2-5	TRBD1	15	CASSPLTGGLETQYF
TRBV4-2	TRBJ2-4	NA	15	CASSPKQDPTIEQYF
TRBV7-8	TRBJ1-2	TRBD1	17	CASSLGSQGAHIYGYTF
TRBV6-2/TRBV6-3	TRBJ2-7	NA	14	CAISRTGVPYEQYF
TRBV4-1	NA	NA	15	CTSSQDETRGETQYF
TRBV7-9	TRBJ2-5	NA	15	CASTQKGDDQETQYF
TRBV4-2	TRBJ2-1	TRBD1	16	CASSQDLGQGGDERFF
TRBV6-5	TRBJ1-5	NA	13	CASSQILDQPQHF
TRBV20-1	TRBJ2-7	NA	13	CSAREGHAWEQYF
TRBV7-2	TRBJ2-1	NA	15	CASTSRGDRYNEQFF
TRBV12-3/TRBV12-4	TRBJ2-7	TRBD1	14	CASSFTGGLNEQYF
TRBV6-5	TRBJ1-2	NA	11	CASKEGYGYTF
TRBV5-1	TRBJ2-2	NA	14	CASSPTTPTGELFF
TRBV25-1	TRBJ1-5	NA	12	CASNSDYQPQHF
TRBV2	TRBJ2-1	NA	15	CTSHGQPITYNEQFF
TRBV6-6	TRBJ1-1	NA	11	CASSTRTEAFF
TRBV29-1	TRBJ2-1	TRBD2	13	CSADSGGASEQFF
TRBV10-3	TRBJ2-1	TRBD2	14	CAIRSGGGYNEQFF
TRBV28	TRBJ2-7	NA	14	CATEQGRFNYEQYF
TRBV20-1	TRBJ2-1	TRBD2	16	CSAREGVAGSYNEQFF
TRBV12-3/TRBV12-4	TRBJ2-1	TRBD1	14	CASSRDRFSGEQFF
TRBV5-5	TRBJ1-1	NA	13	CASSLTLYTEAFF
TRBV7-9	TRBJ1-2	NA	14	CASSLDRFGYGYTF
TRBV15	TRBJ1-2	TRBD1	15	CATSRELGQGIGYTF
TRBV3-1	TRBJ2-4	NA	17	CASSQLSGFVSKNIQYF
TRBV11-2	TRBJ2-4	NA	16	CASSLDGGYGKNIQYF
TRBV5-6	TRBJ1-2	TRBD1	14	CASSHRDRLYGYTF
TRBV28	NA	NA	13	CASSFISQVEQYF
TRBV2	TRBJ2-5	NA	14	CASSEWSKEETQYF
TRBV5-1	TRBJ2-1	NA	11	CASSFGNQQFF
TRBV6-2/TRBV6-3	TRBJ1-1	NA	14	CASSYSMGGTEAFF
TRBV27	TRBJ1-2	NA	16	CASSLNRVTTNYGYTF
TRBV7-2	TRBJ2-2	TRBD2	16	CASSFRFGGATGELFF
TRBV5-1	TRBJ2-3	NA	17	CASRERGGRYSTDTQYF
TRBV27	TRBJ1-1	NA	13	CASFSGARREAFF
TRBV4-1	TRBJ2-3	NA	14	CASSQGIRADTQYF